A single sample is the source of the 5 T cell receptor beta chains below, sequenced in a study of blood T cell repertoires in COVID-19. The protocol was immunoSEQ multiplex PCR, while the TCRdb copy is restricted to in-frame clones and leaves out a portion. This table holds some 160,000 clones, roughly 84% found once. The specimen was peripheral blood. These receptors originate from a man between 65 and 85 years old with active or convalescent COVID-19.

This clone showed up just once. The V gene is TRBV15, the J gene TRBJ1-5; TRBD1 agrees at 9 bases. The V gene's germline CDR1 is LNHNV and CDR2 YYDKDF (reference sequence). Trimming took 3 bases from V and 5 from J; bases not matched to a gene: 5. CDR3 length equals 15 residues. The CDR3 DNA is TGTGCCACCAGCAGGCAACAGGGGGCAGATCAGCCCCAGCATTTT. Translation gives CATSRQQGADQPQHF.

This clone was picked up a small number of times. The V and J genes are TRBV2 and TRBJ2-2, with 13 positions matching TRBD2. Germline assignment: CDR1 SNHLY and CDR2 FYNNEI. The CDR3 length is 16 residues. Trimming cost V 7 bases and J 2 bases; bases outside gene matches: 4. The CDR3, as DNA: TGTGCCAGCAAGACTAGCGGGGGGCTAAACACCGGGGAGCTGTTTTTT. Translation: CASKTSGGLNTGELFF.

The chain combines TRBV15 with TRBJ1-2; D is possibly TRBD1 (6 bases). The germline gives CDR1 LNHNV, CDR2 YYDKDF (reference sequence). Trimming stripped 0 bases from V and 5 bases from J, with 28 bases between. The CDR3 has 20 amino acids. For the CDR3, the DNA is TGTGCCACCAGCAGAGAACGGGGGCGGGAGACAGCAGGCCCTCGGTATGGCTACACCTTC. Its translation: CATSRERGRETAGPRYGYTF. Looking up the rest from reference TRBV15 and TRBJ1-2 gives the full variable domain: DAMVIQNPRYQVTQFGKPVTLSCSQTLNHNVMYWYQQKSSQAPKLLFHYYDKDFNNEADTPDNFQSRRPNTSFCFLDIRSPGLGDTAMYLCATSRERGRETAGPRYGYTFGSGTRLTVV.

This clone has more than one count but fewer than ten. The chain links TRBV5-1 to TRBJ2-7; TRBD1 might be the D (6 bases). From germline, CDR1 is SGHRS and CDR2 YFSETQ. This CDR3 is built from 15 residues. The ends were cut back, 2 bases at V and 4 bases at J, with 16 bases in the middle. CDR3 DNA: TGCGCCAGCAGCTTCGCACAGGGCTCTGCATACGAGCAGTACTTC. It encodes CASSFAQGSAYEQYF.

This clone has ten or more counts. The chain couples TRBV15 to TRBJ2-7; D not resolved. With 0 bases removed from V and 0 bases from J, the gap between germline ends came to 6 bases. The CDR3 contains 14 residues. Germline V CDR1 and CDR2: LNHNV, YYDKDF (reference sequence). Here the CDR3 reads CATSRDKLSYEQYF. Here the CDR3 DNA reads TGTGCCACCAGCAGAGATAAACTCTCCTACGAGCAGTACTTC.